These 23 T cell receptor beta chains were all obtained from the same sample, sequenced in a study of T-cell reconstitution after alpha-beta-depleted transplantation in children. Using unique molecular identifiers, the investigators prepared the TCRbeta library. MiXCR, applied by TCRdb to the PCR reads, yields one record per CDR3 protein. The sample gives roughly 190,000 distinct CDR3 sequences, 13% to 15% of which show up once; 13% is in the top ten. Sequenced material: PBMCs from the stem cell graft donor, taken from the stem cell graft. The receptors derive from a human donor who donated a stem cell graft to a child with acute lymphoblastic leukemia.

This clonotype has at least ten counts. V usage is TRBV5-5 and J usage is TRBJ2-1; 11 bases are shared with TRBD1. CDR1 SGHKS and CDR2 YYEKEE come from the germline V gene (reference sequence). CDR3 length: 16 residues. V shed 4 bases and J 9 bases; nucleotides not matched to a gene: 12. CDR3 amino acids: CASSQRTGGPLSEQFF. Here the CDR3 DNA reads TGTGCCAGCAGCCAAAGGACAGGGGGCCCTTTGAGTGAGCAGTTCTTC.

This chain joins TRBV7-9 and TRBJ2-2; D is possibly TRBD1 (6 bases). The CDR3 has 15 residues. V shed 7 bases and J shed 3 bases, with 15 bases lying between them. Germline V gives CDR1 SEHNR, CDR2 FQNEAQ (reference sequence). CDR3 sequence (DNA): TGTGCCAGCACCCCATTCAGGGGACACACCGGGGAGCTGTTTTTT. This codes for CASTPFRGHTGELFF.

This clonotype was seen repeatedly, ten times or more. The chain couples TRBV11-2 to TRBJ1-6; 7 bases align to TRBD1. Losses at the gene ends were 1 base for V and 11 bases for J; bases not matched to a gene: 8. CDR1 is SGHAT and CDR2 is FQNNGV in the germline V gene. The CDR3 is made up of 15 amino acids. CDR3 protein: CASSLGGQSYTPLHF. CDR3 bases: TGTGCCAGCAGCTTAGGGGGACAGAGCTACACACCCCTCCACTTT.

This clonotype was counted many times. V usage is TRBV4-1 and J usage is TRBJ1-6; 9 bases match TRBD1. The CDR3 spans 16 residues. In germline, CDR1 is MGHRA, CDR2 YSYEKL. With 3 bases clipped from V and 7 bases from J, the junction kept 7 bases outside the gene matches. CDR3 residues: CASSQPGQGLNSPLHF. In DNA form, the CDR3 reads TGCGCCAGCAGCCAGCCGGGACAGGGTCTCAATTCACCCCTCCACTTT.

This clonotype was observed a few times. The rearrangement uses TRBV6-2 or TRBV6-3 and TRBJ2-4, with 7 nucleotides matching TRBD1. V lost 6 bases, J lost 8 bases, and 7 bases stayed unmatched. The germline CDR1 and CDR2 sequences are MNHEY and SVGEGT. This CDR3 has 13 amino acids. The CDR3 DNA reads TGTGCCAGCAGGATAGACAGGGTGGACATTCAGTACTTC. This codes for CASRIDRVDIQYF.

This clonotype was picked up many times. The CDR3 here is CASSLLNSYEQYF. As DNA, the CDR3 is TGTGCCAGCAGTTTATTGAACAGCTACGAGCAGTACTTC. The V gene is TRBV27, the J gene TRBJ2-7; D is undetermined. Trimming pared 1 base from V and 3 bases from J, leaving 7 bases between. The CDR3 runs 13 residues. In germline, CDR1 is MNHEY, CDR2 SMNVEV (reference sequence).

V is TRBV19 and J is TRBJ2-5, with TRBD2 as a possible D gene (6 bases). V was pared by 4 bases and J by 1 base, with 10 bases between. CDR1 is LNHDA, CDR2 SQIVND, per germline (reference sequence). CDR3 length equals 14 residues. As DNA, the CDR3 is TGTGCCAGTAGTAGCCTAGCGTCCCAAGAGACCCAGTACTTC. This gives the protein CASSSLASQETQYF.

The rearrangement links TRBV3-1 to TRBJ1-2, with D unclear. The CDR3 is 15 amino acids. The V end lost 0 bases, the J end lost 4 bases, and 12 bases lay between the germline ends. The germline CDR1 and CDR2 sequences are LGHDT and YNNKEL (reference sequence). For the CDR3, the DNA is TGTGCCAGCAGCCAAGATCTGGGGAGCAGCTATGGCTACACCTTC. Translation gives CASSQDLGSSYGYTF.

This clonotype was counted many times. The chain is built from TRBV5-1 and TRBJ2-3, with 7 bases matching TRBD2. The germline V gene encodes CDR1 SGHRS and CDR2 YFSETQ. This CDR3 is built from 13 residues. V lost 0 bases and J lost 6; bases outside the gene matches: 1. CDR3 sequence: CASSLDSGDTQYF. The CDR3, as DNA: TGCGCCAGCAGCTTGGATAGCGGGGATACGCAGTATTTT.

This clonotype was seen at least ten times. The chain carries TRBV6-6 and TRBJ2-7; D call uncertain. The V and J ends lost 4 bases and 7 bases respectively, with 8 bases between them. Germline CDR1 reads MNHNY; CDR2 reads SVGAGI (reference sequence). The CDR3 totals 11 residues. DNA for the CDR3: TGTGCCAGCAGTTTAAAGTTAGAGCAGTACTTC. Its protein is CASSLKLEQYF.

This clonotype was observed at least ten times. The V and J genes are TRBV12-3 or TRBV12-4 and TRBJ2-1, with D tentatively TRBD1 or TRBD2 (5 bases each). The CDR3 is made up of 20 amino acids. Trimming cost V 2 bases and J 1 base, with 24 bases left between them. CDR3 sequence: CASSLYSWGDPGRSYNEQFF. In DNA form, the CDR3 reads TGTGCCAGCAGTTTATATTCTTGGGGCGACCCGGGGCGGTCCTACAATGAGCAGTTCTTC.

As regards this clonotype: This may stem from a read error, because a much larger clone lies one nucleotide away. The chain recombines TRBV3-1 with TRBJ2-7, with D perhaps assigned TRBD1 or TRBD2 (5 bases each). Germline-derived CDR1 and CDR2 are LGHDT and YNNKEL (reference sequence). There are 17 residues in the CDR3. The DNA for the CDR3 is TGTGCCCGCAGCCCCCTAGCTGGGGCAGGTCCCACCTACGAGCAGTACTTC. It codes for CARSPLAGAGPTYEQYF.

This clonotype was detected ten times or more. CDR3 coding DNA: TGCGCCAGCAGTGTGGGGGGTCAACTGTTTTTT. It specifies CASSVGGQLFF. The J gene is TRBJ1-4, the V gene TRBV10-2; the D gene is possibly TRBD1 (5 bases). The CDR3 is made up of 11 amino acids. V was clipped by 4 bases and J by 12 bases, with 9 bases between them. In germline, CDR1 is WSHSY, CDR2 SAAADI.

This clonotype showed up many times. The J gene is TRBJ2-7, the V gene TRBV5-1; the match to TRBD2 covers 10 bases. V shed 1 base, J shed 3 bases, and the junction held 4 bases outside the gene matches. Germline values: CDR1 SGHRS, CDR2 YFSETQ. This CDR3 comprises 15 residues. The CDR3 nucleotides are TGCGCCAGCAGCTTGCTTGGGACTAGCGTCTACGAGCAGTACTTC. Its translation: CASSLLGTSVYEQYF.

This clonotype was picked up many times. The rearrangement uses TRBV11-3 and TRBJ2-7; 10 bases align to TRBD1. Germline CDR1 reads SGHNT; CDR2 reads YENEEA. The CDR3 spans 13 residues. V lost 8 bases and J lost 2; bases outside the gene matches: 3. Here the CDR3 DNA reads TGTGCCAGCGGGACAGGGGTACCCTACGAGCAGTACTTC. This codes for CASGTGVPYEQYF.

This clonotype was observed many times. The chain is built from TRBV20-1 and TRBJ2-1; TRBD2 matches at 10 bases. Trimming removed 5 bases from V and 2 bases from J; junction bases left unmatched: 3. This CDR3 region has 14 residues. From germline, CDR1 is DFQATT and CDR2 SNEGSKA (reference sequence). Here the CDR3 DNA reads TGCAGTGCTTTAGCGGGAGGTGCCTACAATGAGCAGTTCTTC. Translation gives CSALAGGAYNEQFF.

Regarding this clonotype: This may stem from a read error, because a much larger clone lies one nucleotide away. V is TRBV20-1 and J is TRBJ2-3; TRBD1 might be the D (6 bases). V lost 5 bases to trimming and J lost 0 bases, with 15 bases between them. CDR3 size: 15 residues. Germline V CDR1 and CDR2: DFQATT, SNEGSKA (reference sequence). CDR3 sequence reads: CSAQGTPTSTDTQYF. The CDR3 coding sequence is TGCAGTGCTCAGGGGACGCCTACTAGCACAGATACGCAGTATTTT.

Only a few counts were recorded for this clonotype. The CDR3 region is CSAFHASGSTDTQYF. In DNA form, the CDR3 reads TGCAGTGCTTTTCACGCTAGCGGGAGCACAGATACGCAGTATTTT. The rearrangement uses TRBV20-1 and TRBJ2-3, with 8 bases that match TRBD2. Unmatched junction bases numbered 7, after V lost 5 bases and J lost 0 bases. This CDR3 contains 15 residues. In germline, CDR1 is DFQATT, CDR2 SNEGSKA (reference sequence).

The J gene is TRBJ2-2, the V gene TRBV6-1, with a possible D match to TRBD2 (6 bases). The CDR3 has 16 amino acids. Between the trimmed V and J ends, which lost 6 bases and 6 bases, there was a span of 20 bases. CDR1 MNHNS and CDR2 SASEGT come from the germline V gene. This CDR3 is CASRPSGVAFSGELFF. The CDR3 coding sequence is TGTGCCAGCAGGCCCTCGGGGGTTGCGTTTTCCGGGGAGCTGTTTTTT.

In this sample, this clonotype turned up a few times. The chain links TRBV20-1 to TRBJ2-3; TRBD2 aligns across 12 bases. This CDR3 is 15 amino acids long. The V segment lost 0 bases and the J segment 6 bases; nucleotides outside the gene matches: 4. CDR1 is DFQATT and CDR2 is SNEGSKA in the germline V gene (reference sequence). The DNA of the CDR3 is TGCAGTGCTAGAGATCCTAGCGGGAGGGTGGATACGCAGTATTTT. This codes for CSARDPSGRVDTQYF.

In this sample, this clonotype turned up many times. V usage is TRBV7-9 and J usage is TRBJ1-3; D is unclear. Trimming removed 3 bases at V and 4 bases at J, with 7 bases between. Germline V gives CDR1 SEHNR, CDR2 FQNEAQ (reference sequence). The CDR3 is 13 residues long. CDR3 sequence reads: CASSFPHGNTIYF. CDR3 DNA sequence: TGTGCCAGCAGCTTTCCTCACGGAAACACCATATATTTT.

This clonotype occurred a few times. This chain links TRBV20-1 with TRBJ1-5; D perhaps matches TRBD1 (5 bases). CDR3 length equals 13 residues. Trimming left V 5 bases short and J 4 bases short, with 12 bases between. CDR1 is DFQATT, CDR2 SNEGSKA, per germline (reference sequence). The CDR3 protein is CSAEEGRNQPQHF. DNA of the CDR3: TGCAGTGCTGAAGAGGGACGAAATCAGCCCCAGCATTTT.

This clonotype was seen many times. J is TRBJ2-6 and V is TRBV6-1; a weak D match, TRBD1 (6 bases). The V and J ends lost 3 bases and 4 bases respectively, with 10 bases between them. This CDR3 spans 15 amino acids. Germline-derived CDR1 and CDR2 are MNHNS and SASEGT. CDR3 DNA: TGTGCCAGCAGTGACACAGGGAACGGGGCCAACGTCCTGACTTTC. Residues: CASSDTGNGANVLTF.